This TCR beta chain is drawn from a study of cytomegalovirus exposure and HLA in healthy donors. Study-wide results and limits: Whilst most TCR sequences proved rare, a subset of public TCRs occurred across many donors. Later analysis demonstrated an association between a missense DCLRE1C variant and TCR beta V- and J-gene trimming. According to a later analysis, donors in an Asian-associated ancestry cluster reportedly had fewer N-insertions than the roughly 630-donor mean. The listing of some 170 TCR beta chains classed them as cytomegalovirus-associated.

This CDR3 region has 14 residues. Trimming left V 1 base short and J 5 bases short, with 8 bases between. The germline V gene has CDR1 SGHVS and CDR2 FQNEAQ. With respect to this clone: Its target is unknown.

Vbeta (60) and Jbeta (13) primers were used in the PCR. The table came from immunoSEQ multiplex PCR; TCRdb's copy has only in-frame clones and leaves some out. The table includes 150,000 to 180,000 clones, around 84% detected once. The chain is built from TRBV7-8 and TRBJ1-4; D not certain. Sequenced input: PBMCs. This clonotype originated in a woman in her 40s in good health and CMV-seropositive. The CDR3 DNA reads as TGTGCCAGCAGCTTAGACAGAGCCAATGAAAAACTGTTTTTT. Translated, it gives CASSLDRANEKLFF.